The T cell receptor beta chain under discussion was sequenced for a study of cytomegalovirus exposure and HLA in healthy donors. Study-level points and caveats: In a later analysis, specific HLA alleles were associated with 15,000 to 20,000 TCR beta sequences at a 0.05 false discovery rate.

On this clone: Its target is unknown.

The CDR3 is 19 residues long. Trimming cost V 5 bases and J 4 bases; bases outside gene matches: 14. The germline V gene encodes CDR1 LNHDA and CDR2 SQIVND (reference sequence). PCR primers comprised 60 Vbeta and 13 Jbeta primers. TCRdb's copy holds only in-frame clones and misses some; the assay was immunoSEQ multiplex PCR. The sample lists approximately 280,000 clones; roughly 88% were seen once. Unrecorded immune exposures were likely, despite nominal health at sampling. J is TRBJ2-5 and V is TRBV19; TRBD2 agrees at 15 bases. This TCR was recovered from a man aged 40-49 years in good health and CMV-seropositive. Sequenced sample: PBMCs. The CDR3 DNA sequence: TGTGCCAGTAGTCCCCTGGGACTAGCGGGAGGACAGAGTGGAGAGACCCAGTACTTC. As protein: CASSPLGLAGGQSGETQYF.